This record looks at one TCR beta chain sequence and its context. Its specific antigen is unknown. There are no base qualities to consult, and no much larger clone falls within one base. The data stem from a study of identical twins (TCRdb year 2016). About the study as a whole: The study deep-sequenced TCR alpha and beta repertoires from monozygotic twins, unrelated adults of various ages and cord blood to test whether fetal clonotypes persist. To rule out contamination, replicate twin experiments were performed at different times with different library preparation protocols.

Every donor in the study was a healthy Caucasian. The twin cohort consisted of three pairs of female monozygotic twins, all aged roughly 18 to 29 years. The RNA used for TCR libraries was isolated from peripheral blood mononuclear cells. The method behind the library was 5' RACE. The sequencing machine was an Illumina HiSeq 2000. A universal primer binding site was introduced by template switching, and a unique molecular identifier was present in the final cDNA, enabling accurate counting of TCR cDNA molecules. First-strand cDNA for TCR alpha and beta chains was synthesized from specific primers in the conserved constant-segment region. To control for contamination, every cDNA library was double barcoded, receiving both a SMART-Mk sample barcode and Illumina barcodes. TruSeq adapter sequences, together with Illumina sample barcodes, were added in two successive PCR steps. The Illumina HiSeq platform was used with custom primers to sequence TCR alpha and beta cDNA libraries. The study's processing was this. MiGEC was used to process raw reads and extract unique molecular identifiers, and MiXCR was used to find CDR3 positions. Recombination models were inferred per individual with the repgenHMM and IGoR tools using an EM algorithm. Shared clonotypes were analyzed with the tcR package in R, and sharing was normalized by the product of cloneset sizes. To study raw recombination without the effects of thymic and clonal selection, out-of-frame nonproductive sequences were analyzed. The public reads were reprocessed in TCRdb via fastp at Q25 and MiXCR, keeping in-frame beta chains. Each record represents a unique CDR3 protein, reported with the most common genes and DNA among its rows. TCRdb, not the original authors, processed these V and J calls. In this sample the table shows some 900,000 distinct CDR3 sequences, roughly an eighth of which occur a single time. The top ten constitute around 1.6% of the sample.

CDR1 is given as SGHVS and CDR2 as FNYEAQ, both from the germline V gene. The CDR3, from cysteine to phenylalanine, totals 15 residues. Of the read, only the CDR3 DNA is kept; its 45 bases are in frame from base 1. Trimming leaves V shorter by 5 bases and J shorter by 0 bases, with the junction holding 6 bases beyond the gene matches. Summary of the overall study and its limitations: In monozygotic twins, recombination models systematically underestimated out-of-frame TCR alpha sharing, but the models matched the sharing seen between unrelated individuals. Conclusions relied on cross-sectional statistical analysis, since the same donors could not be followed over many years. The excess sharing between twins in beta out-of-frame sequences was weaker because fewer shared sequences reduced the signal-to-noise ratio. Invariant T cells such as MAIT and iNKT could partly confound zero-insertion analyses, though diverse VJ usage argued against this for most clonotypes. Compared with coincidental sharing between unrelated individuals, out-of-frame TCR alpha sequences shared between twins showed an excess of sequences with low generation probability. Fewer insertions were carried by abundant cord blood beta clonotypes; a weaker similar trend was observed in young adult naive repertoires, while no such trend was observed in memory repertoires.

These data were likewise used in another study, on yellow fever vaccine responses in identical twins. The second paper further reports: The authors reported that the T cell response to vaccination in identical twins appeared partly convergent and partly personalized. Focusing on identical twins, the study followed the T cell clones that responded to the vaccine, and did so with precision.

Sequenced sample: PBMCs. Recombination connected TRBV7-6 to TRBJ1-1; the junction holds 7 bases that match TRBD1. The origin of this receptor is a woman younger than 30 in good health. The DNA sequence is TGTGCCAGCAGCCCGCAGGGGGGCATGAACACTGAAGCTTTCTTT. Its translation reads: CASSPQGGMNTEAFF.